This T cell receptor beta chain was retrieved from a study of blood T cell repertoires in COVID-19. The assay was immunoSEQ multiplex PCR, and TCRdb's table has in-frame clones only and misses some. The table shows about 120,000 clones, with 70% to 90% occurring only once. From germline, CDR1 is MNHEY and CDR2 SVGAGI. V was shortened by 5 bases and J by 7 bases, with 17 bases between the two germline ends. CDR3 length: 15 residues. The sequencing sample was made of peripheral blood. The TCR was taken from a human donor in a cohort sampled during active COVID-19. J is TRBJ2-2 and V is TRBV6-5; D may be TRBD1 (5 bases). CDR3 nucleotide sequence: TGTGCCAGCAGTCCCTTGGAAGGGGTTGGCGGGGAGCTGTTTTTT. This codes for CASSPLEGVGGELFF.